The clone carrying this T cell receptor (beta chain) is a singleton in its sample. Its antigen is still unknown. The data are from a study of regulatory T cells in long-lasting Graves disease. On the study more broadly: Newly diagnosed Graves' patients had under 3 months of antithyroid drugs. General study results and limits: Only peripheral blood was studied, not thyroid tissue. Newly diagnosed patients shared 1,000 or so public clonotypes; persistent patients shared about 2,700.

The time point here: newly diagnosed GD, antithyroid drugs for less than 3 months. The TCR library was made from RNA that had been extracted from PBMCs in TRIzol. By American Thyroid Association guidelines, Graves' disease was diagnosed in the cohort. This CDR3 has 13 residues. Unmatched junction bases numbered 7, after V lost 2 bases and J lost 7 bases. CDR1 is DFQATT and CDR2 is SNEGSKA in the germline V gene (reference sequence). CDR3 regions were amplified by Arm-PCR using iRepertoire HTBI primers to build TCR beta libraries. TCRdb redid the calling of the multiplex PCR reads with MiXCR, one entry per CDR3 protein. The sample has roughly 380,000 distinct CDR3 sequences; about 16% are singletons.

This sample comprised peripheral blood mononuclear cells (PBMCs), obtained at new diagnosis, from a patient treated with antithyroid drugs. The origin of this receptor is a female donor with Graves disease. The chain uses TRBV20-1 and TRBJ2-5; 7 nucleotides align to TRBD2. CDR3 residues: CSARSSGRGTQYF. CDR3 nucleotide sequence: TGCAGTGCTAGATCGTCAGGGAGGGGGACCCAGTACTTC.